Reported below is one T cell receptor beta chain. Antigen specificity is unknown. This record belongs to a study of cytomegalovirus exposure and HLA in healthy donors. General study results and limits: There were 150 to 200 TCR beta chains listed as cytomegalovirus-associated. Reports indicated that the classifier achieved high specificity and sensitivity in diagnosing cytomegalovirus status.

Produced via immunoSEQ multiplex PCR; TCRdb's table is partial and in-frame only. Found here are more than 45,000 clones, roughly 94% of them singletons; the top ten hold approximately 2.5%. Sequencing used PBMCs. This receptor was identified in a man aged 18 to 29 in good health and CMV-seronegative.

CDR3 loop: CASSTAFGAGTVAVSGYGYTF. Here the CDR3 DNA reads TGTGCCAGTAGTACCGCCTTCGGGGCCGGGACAGTAGCGGTTAGTGGCTATGGCTACACCTTC. The V and J genes are TRBV19 and TRBJ1-2; 7 positions match TRBD1. Germline trimming cut 4 bases from V and 4 bases from J; bases unmatched to any gene: 27. The CDR3 has 21 residues. CDR1 and CDR2 from the germline V gene are LNHDA and SQIVND (reference sequence).